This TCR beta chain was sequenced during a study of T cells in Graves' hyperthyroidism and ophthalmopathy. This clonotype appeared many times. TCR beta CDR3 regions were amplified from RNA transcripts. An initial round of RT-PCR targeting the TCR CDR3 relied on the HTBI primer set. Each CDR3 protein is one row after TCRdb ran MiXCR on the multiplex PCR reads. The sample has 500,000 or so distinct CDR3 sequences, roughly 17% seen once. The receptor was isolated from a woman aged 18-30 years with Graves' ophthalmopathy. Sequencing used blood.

In nucleotides, the CDR3 is TGTGCCTGGAGTGACAGCCTCTATGGCTACACCTTC. Amino acids: CAWSDSLYGYTF. This chain joins TRBV30 and TRBJ1-2, with no clear D. V gave up 1 base and J gave up 4 bases, with 7 bases separating them. The CDR3 has 12 amino acids. CDR1 is GTSNPN, CDR2 SVGIG, per germline (reference sequence).